Presented here are 13 T cell receptor beta chains from one specimen sequenced in a study of blood T cells in healthy people across ages. Then a second PCR, running about 6 to 12 cycles, was carried out with a sample-barcoded 5' primer and a J-beta primer mix. TCRdb independently ran MiXCR on the 5' RACE reads; one entry per CDR3 protein. The sample lists about 570,000 distinct CDR3 sequences; about a quarter were seen once. These data are also associated with another study on T cells of mothers and their children.

The sample consisted of blood. These receptors all stem from a boy younger than 10 in good health.

This clonotype was found a few times. This chain uses TRBV3-1 with TRBJ2-5; TRBD1 agrees at 9 bases. The J call is doubtful: the DNA matches TRBJ2-7 better. Looked up from germline, CDR1 is LGHDT and CDR2 is YNNKEL (reference sequence). The CDR3 spans 13 residues. This CDR3 reads CACQGTGFYEQYF. The CDR3, as DNA: TGTGCCTGTCAGGGGACAGGGTTCTACGAGCAGTACTTC.

This clonotype has only a few counts. The chain combines TRBV5-1 with TRBJ2-2; possibly TRBD1 for D (7 bases). The CDR3 has 16 residues. V dropped 3 bases and J dropped 0 bases, with 12 bases sitting between them. CDR1 and CDR2 from the germline V gene are SGHRS and YFSETQ. The DNA for the CDR3 is TGCGCCAGCAGCTCGGGGGACAGTGCGAACACCGGGGAGCTGTTTTTT. Translating it yields CASSSGDSANTGELFF.

This clonotype was seen ten or more times. The V and J genes are TRBV27 and TRBJ2-2; weak D call: TRBD2 (6 bases). CDR3 length equals 14 residues. Trimming stripped 2 bases from V and 7 bases from J, with 11 bases between. Per germline, CDR1 MNHEY and CDR2 SMNVEV (reference sequence). The CDR3: CASSLIGGVGELFF. The CDR3 DNA reads TGTGCCAGCAGTTTAATAGGAGGGGTCGGGGAGCTGTTTTTT.

The chain is built from TRBV27 and TRBJ2-7; the match to TRBD2 covers 11 bases. V lost 8 bases to trimming and J lost 3 bases; unmatched junction nucleotides: 3. Germline CDR1 reads MNHEY; CDR2 reads SMNVEV (reference sequence). The CDR3 runs 13 residues. CDR3 nucleotide sequence: TGTGCCAGCGGGGGACTAGCGGACTACGAGCAGTACTTC. As protein: CASGGLADYEQYF.

This clonotype was counted between two and nine times. One end of the junction does not line up with germline, which may come from a read error. The rearrangement links TRBV7-2 to TRBJ2-5, with 8 bases lining up with TRBD2. Germline CDR1 reads SGHTA; CDR2 reads FQGNSA. CDR3 length: 16 amino acids. CDR3 loop: CASSLAPREDGETQYF. The CDR3, as DNA: TGTGCCAGCAGCCTAGCTCCGCGGGAGGACGGAGAGACCCAGTACTTC.

This clonotype has more than one count but fewer than ten. The chain carries TRBV4-1 and TRBJ2-7; 11 nucleotides agree with TRBD2. Germline values: CDR1 MGHRA, CDR2 YSYEKL. V shed 0 bases and J 5 bases; nucleotides not matched to a gene: 9. This CDR3 region has 17 residues. CDR3 residues: CASSQDGPPGLADEQYF. As DNA, the CDR3 is TGCGCCAGCAGCCAAGATGGGCCTCCGGGACTAGCGGACGAGCAGTACTTC.

This sequence joins TRBV9 and TRBJ2-7; TRBD2 aligns across 11 bases. Germline CDR1 SGDLS, CDR2 YYNGEE. V shed 0 bases and J 2 bases; nucleotides not matched to a gene: 1. The length of the CDR3 is 15 residues. CDR3 amino acids: CASSVASGGTYEQYF. The CDR3 DNA reads as TGTGCCAGCAGCGTAGCTAGCGGGGGGACCTACGAGCAGTACTTC.

The chain is built from TRBV21-1 and TRBJ2-3; no DNA check was done on the table's D call, TRBD1. TRBV21-1 is marked as a pseudogene. The CDR3 consists of 15 residues. CDR3 nucleotides: TGTGCCAGCCGCAACGACAGCGGGGAGAGGGATACGCAGTATTTT. Its translation: CASRNDSGERDTQYF.

The rearrangement uses TRBV5-1 and TRBJ2-5, with TRBD1 as a possible D gene (6 bases). The germline V and J ends were trimmed by 2 bases and 5 bases, with 13 bases remaining between them. This CDR3 has 14 residues. The germline gives CDR1 SGHRS, CDR2 YFSETQ. The CDR3 nucleotides read TGCGCCAGCAGCTTTGGGCAGGGGTCGGAGACCCAGTACTTC. Translating it yields CASSFGQGSETQYF.

This rearrangement joins TRBV6-1 to TRBJ2-5; maybe TRBD2 (5 bases). This CDR3 is 15 amino acids long. V was trimmed by 2 bases and J by 4 bases, leaving 14 bases between them. The germline gives CDR1 MNHNS, CDR2 SASEGT. The CDR3: CASSEIQDRGETQYF. The CDR3 nucleotides are TGTGCCAGCAGTGAAATTCAGGATCGGGGAGAGACCCAGTACTTC.

The chain employs TRBV10-3 and TRBJ2-5; D possibly corresponds to TRBD2 (6 bases). The DNA end is a closer match to TRBJ2-1, so the J assignment may be wrong. The CDR3 covers 14 residues. Germline CDR1 reads ENHRY; CDR2 reads SYGVKD. The CDR3 nucleotides read TGTGCCATCAGTGAGATGGGGGGCTACAATGAGCAGTTCTTC. It codes for CAISEMGGYNEQFF.

This chain connects TRBV10-3 to TRBJ2-1; D unresolved. The germline gives CDR1 ENHRY, CDR2 SYGVKD. The CDR3 totals 12 residues. V was cut by 3 bases and J by 7 bases, with 7 bases left in between. In DNA, the CDR3 is TGTGCCATCAGTGACGCGGTGAATGAGCAGTTCTTC. Translation gives CAISDAVNEQFF.

This clonotype has only a few counts. The chain employs TRBV3-1 and TRBJ1-1; 8 bases agree with TRBD1. Germline V CDR1 and CDR2: LGHDT, YNNKEL (reference sequence). The CDR3 spans 14 residues. V was pared by 4 bases and J by 3 bases, with 4 bases of the junction left unmatched. CDR3 in DNA: TGTGCCAGCAGCCGAGTACAGGGGGACACTGAAGCTTTCTTT. This gives the protein CASSRVQGDTEAFF.